This TCR beta chain comes out of a study of T-cell memory formation after mild COVID-19. Turning to the study itself: TCR clusters largely stayed donor specific. Study-level results: Contracting clones from day 15 to 85 had balanced CD4/CD8; later expanders favoured CD4+. SARS-CoV-2 specificity of second-wave clones peaking day 37 was unconfirmed.

Turning to this clonotype: What it binds is not known.

cDNA libraries for TCR alpha and TCR beta, carrying sample barcodes and UMIs, came from 5'RACE with constant-segment primers. TCRdb fed the 5' RACE reads into MiXCR, producing one record per CDR3 protein. Of about 110,000 distinct CDR3 sequences in the sample, more than 15% are singletons; the top ten hold 28%. This CDR3 spans 15 amino acids. CDR1 and CDR2 from the germline V gene are MGHRA and YSYEKL. The ends lost 0 bases at V and 8 bases at J; junction bases unmatched: 7. The gene calls are TRBV4-1 and TRBJ1-1; the match to TRBD1 covers 9 bases. The receptor was derived from an adult woman who had mild COVID-19 (a few samples of this study predate the infection). Cell type and time point are not known. Sequenced: PBMCs or a T cell subset sorted from them (not recorded which). The CDR3 reads CASSQDGVQGAEAFF. In DNA, the CDR3 is TGCGCCAGCAGCCAAGATGGGGTACAGGGGGCGGAAGCTTTCTTT.